The 8 T cell receptor beta chains below come from one sample, sequenced in a study of T cells in Graves' hyperthyroidism and ophthalmopathy. RNA transcripts gave rise to amplified TCR beta CDR3 regions. When the TCR CDR3 underwent first-round RT-PCR, the HTBI primer set was used. TCRdb itself ran the multiplex PCR reads through MiXCR, one entry per CDR3 protein. The sample has around 240,000 distinct CDR3 sequences, about a sixth seen once. What was sequenced was blood. These receptors were taken from a woman aged 18-35 years with Graves' ophthalmopathy.

This clonotype was picked up many times. The J gene is TRBJ2-1, the V gene TRBV6-2 or TRBV6-3; a possible D gene is TRBD1 (5 bases). The V gene's germline CDR1 is MNHEY and CDR2 SVGEGT. The V and J ends lost 0 bases and 7 bases respectively, with 22 bases between them. CDR3 length: 18 residues. The CDR3 DNA follows: TGTGCCAGCAGTTACTCGTTACCCCAGGACACCTACAGGAATGAGCAGTTCTTC. Its protein is CASSYSLPQDTYRNEQFF.

This clonotype was observed at least ten times. V gene TRBV7-9 combines with J gene TRBJ2-2; 13 nucleotides agree with TRBD2. The J segment lost 6 bases and the V segment lost 4 bases, leaving 5 bases of the junction unmatched. CDR3 length: 16 residues. Looked up from germline, CDR1 is SEHNR and CDR2 is FQNEAQ (reference sequence). The CDR3 loop is CASSSGLAGAAGELFF. The CDR3 DNA is TGTGCCAGCAGCTCCGGACTAGCGGGGGCGGCCGGGGAGCTGTTTTTT.

In this sample, this clonotype turned up many times. The gene calls are TRBV11-3 and TRBJ1-6; perhaps TRBD1 as D (5 bases). Germline V gene data show CDR1 as SGHNT and CDR2 as YENEEA. This CDR3 has 15 amino acids. The ends were cut back, 1 base at V and 10 bases at J, with 14 bases in the middle. The DNA of the CDR3 is TGTGCCAGCAGCTTAGGGGCAGGGTCAGACTCACCCCTCCACTTT. Translated: CASSLGAGSDSPLHF.

Ten or more counts support this clonotype. The gene calls are TRBV7-3 and TRBJ1-1, with D possibly matching TRBD1 (5 bases). CDR3 size: 12 residues. With 10 bases removed from V and 2 bases from J, the gap between germline ends came to 11 bases. The germline V gene encodes CDR1 SGHTA and CDR2 FQGTGA. The CDR3 nucleotides are TGTGCCACCTACGACAGTAACACTGAAGCTTTCTTT. It codes for CATYDSNTEAFF. Based on the CDR3 plus reference TRBV7-3 and TRBJ1-1, the full variable domain is GAGVSQTPSNKVTEKGKYVELRCDPISGHTALYWYRQSLGQGPEFLIYFQGTGAADDSGLPNDRFFAVRPEGSVSTLKIQRTERGDSAVYLCATYDSNTEAFFGQGTRLTVV.

This clonotype was seen at least ten times. This chain uses TRBV2 with TRBJ1-4; D gene uncertain. Trimming shortened V by 4 bases and J by 7 bases, and 13 bases separated the two germline ends. CDR3 size: 14 residues. Germline V lookup: CDR1 SNHLY, CDR2 FYNNEI. CDR3 DNA sequence: TGTGCCAGCAGTGTTCACGGGTATAGTGAAAAACTGTTTTTT. The encoded protein is CASSVHGYSEKLFF.

A note on this clonotype: Possible read error: a much larger clone is one base away. This chain joins TRBV9 and TRBJ2-7; D might be TRBD2 (6 bases). The CDR3 contains 14 residues. Germline loops: CDR1 SGDLS, CDR2 YYNGEE. Trimming pared 4 bases from V and 8 bases from J, leaving 19 bases between. The CDR3, as DNA: TGTGCCAGCAGCCCAGTGGACTATCCTAACAAGCAGTACTTC. It specifies CASSPVDYPNKQYF. Full variable domain (outside the CDR3, taken from reference TRBV9 and TRBJ2-7): DSGVTQTPKHLITATGQRVTLRCSPRSGDLSVYWYQQSLDQGLQFLIQYYNGEERAKGNILERFSAQQFPDLHSELNLSSLELGDSALYFCASSPVDYPNKQYFGPGTRLTVT.

V is TRBV10-1 and J is TRBJ2-1; D is ambiguous. This CDR3 is built from 16 residues. V shed 0 bases and J shed 1 base, with 10 bases lying between them. Germline values: CDR1 WNHNN, CDR2 SYGVQD (reference sequence). In DNA form, the CDR3 reads TGCGCCAGCAGTGAGTCGGGATTCAGTTCCTACAATGAGCAGTTCTTC. Its protein product is CASSESGFSSYNEQFF.

This clonotype was counted at least ten times. V is TRBV28 and J is TRBJ2-7; the match to TRBD1 covers 7 bases. Germline CDR1 MDHEN, CDR2 SYDVKM. The CDR3 covers 13 residues. The ends lost 5 bases at V and 3 bases at J; junction bases unmatched: 4. CDR3 DNA: TGTGCCAGCAGTCACAGGGGTTTCTACGAGCAGTACTTC. Translating it yields CASSHRGFYEQYF.